Listed here are 28 T cell receptor beta chains from one sample, sequenced in a study of beta chain features in type 1 diabetes. Overall study findings and caveats: Significant though moderate, a shortening of TCRB CDR3s appeared in all four CD4+ subsets of Type 1 diabetes patients.

cDNA synthesis used the whole RNA isolate, giving expressed TCRB sequences. Assay: immunoSEQ multiplex PCR; the TCRdb copy retains only in-frame clones and omits some. The table lists roughly 730,000 clones, under 15% of them singletons. These TCRs are of unknown antigen specificity. The sequencing sample was made of naive CD4+ T cells from blood. All receptors come from a man younger than 35 with type 1 diabetes.

The chain carries TRBV30 and TRBJ2-1, with TRBD1 identical over 8 bases. The CDR3 runs 15 residues. CDR1 is GTSNPN, CDR2 SVGIG, per germline (reference sequence). Germline trimming cut 5 bases from V and 2 bases from J; bases unmatched to any gene: 8. In DNA, the CDR3 is TGTGCCTGGGGCCCTGGCAGGGGGCCCTACAATGAGCAGTTCTTC. It translates to CAWGPGRGPYNEQFF.

V usage is TRBV7-9 and J usage is TRBJ2-5; 11 nucleotides align to TRBD1. V shed 5 bases, J shed 3 bases, and the junction held 8 bases outside the gene matches. The CDR3 is made up of 16 amino acids. Germline assignment: CDR1 SEHNR and CDR2 FQNEAQ (reference sequence). The DNA for the CDR3 is TGTGCCAGCAGCCATGGAGGACAGGGGGCAAAAGAGACCCAGTACTTC. Translating it yields CASSHGGQGAKETQYF.

This clone came up a few times. The J gene is TRBJ1-6, the V gene TRBV7-2; D perhaps matches TRBD1 (5 bases). Germline V CDR1 and CDR2: SGHTA, FQGNSA. V was trimmed by 4 bases and J by 9 bases, leaving 19 bases between them. The CDR3 length is 16 residues. This CDR3 is CASSSTAGVSGSPLHF. CDR3 bases: TGTGCCAGCAGCTCTACCGCGGGGGTCTCTGGTTCACCCCTCCACTTT.

The chain employs TRBV11-3 and TRBJ2-3, with D unresolved. Germline lookup yields CDR1 SGHNT and CDR2 YENEEA. Trimming removed 5 bases at V and 3 bases at J, with 6 bases between. The CDR3 length is 12 residues. CDR3 amino acids: CASSGVTDTQYF. CDR3 coding DNA: TGTGCCAGCAGCGGGGTGACAGATACGCAGTATTTT. Complete variable domain (other parts from reference TRBV11-3 and TRBJ2-3): EAGVVQSPRYKIIEKKQPVAFWCNPISGHNTLYWYLQNLGQGPELLIRYENEEAVDDSQLPKDRFSAERLKGVDSTLKIQPAELGDSAVYLCASSGVTDTQYFGPGTRLTVL.

The chain combines TRBV14 with TRBJ1-2, with 9 bases identical to TRBD1. With 4 bases clipped from V and 8 bases from J, the junction kept 11 bases outside the gene matches. The CDR3 has 15 amino acids. CDR1 and CDR2 (germline): SGHDN, FVKESK. The CDR3 loop reads CASSPQSGTGTGYTF. The CDR3 nucleotides read TGTGCCAGCAGCCCCCAATCCGGGACAGGGACCGGCTACACCTTC.

The chain couples TRBV7-2 to TRBJ2-1; tentative D call: TRBD1 (5 bases). V was cut by 3 bases and J by 0 bases, with 9 bases left in between. Germline CDR1 SGHTA, CDR2 FQGNSA. This CDR3 region has 15 residues. The CDR3 sequence is CASSFDSSSYNEQFF. The CDR3 DNA is TGTGCCAGCAGCTTTGACAGCAGCTCCTACAATGAGCAGTTCTTC.

The genes are TRBV2 and TRBJ1-1; D gene unclear. The CDR3 is made up of 13 amino acids. Germline lookup yields CDR1 SNHLY and CDR2 FYNNEI. V shed 7 bases and J shed 5 bases, with 14 bases lying between them. In nucleotides, the CDR3 is TGTGCCAGCACCACAACGGAGGGAACTGAAGCTTTCTTT. As protein: CASTTTEGTEAFF. Using reference TRBV2 and TRBJ1-1 for the parts outside the CDR3, the full variable domain is EPEVTQTPSHQVTQMGQEVILRCVPISNHLYFYWYRQILGQKVEFLVSFYNNEISEKSEIFDDQFSVERPDGSNFTLKIRSTKLEDSAMYFCASTTTEGTEAFFGQGTRLTVV.

This clone has only a few counts. The genes are TRBV6-1 and TRBJ2-5; D is perhaps TRBD1 or TRBD2 (5 bases each). Germline V gives CDR1 MNHNS, CDR2 SASEGT. Between the trimmed V and J ends, which lost 2 bases and 5 bases, there was a span of 9 bases. CDR3 length equals 13 residues. DNA of the CDR3: TGTGCCAGCAGTGAAACGGGGCGGGAGACCCAGTACTTC. Its protein is CASSETGRETQYF.

This clone has more than one count but fewer than ten. J is TRBJ2-3 and V is TRBV5-6, with D unresolved. The CDR3 runs to 13 residues. The V and J ends lost 0 bases and 7 bases respectively, with 9 bases between them. Germline V CDR1 and CDR2: SGHDT, YYEEEE. The CDR3 sequence is CASSLASLYTQYF. The CDR3 DNA reads TGTGCCAGCAGCTTGGCGTCGTTATATACGCAGTATTTT.

Only a few counts were recorded for this clone. V is TRBV5-4 and J is TRBJ1-5; D is uncertain. The V gene lost 0 bases and the J gene lost 7 bases, with 8 bases spanning the gap. Per germline, CDR1 SGHNT and CDR2 YYREEE (reference sequence). This CDR3 is 13 amino acids long. The CDR3 sequence: CASSLGQEQPQHF. The CDR3 coding sequence is TGTGCCAGCAGCTTGGGGCAGGAGCAGCCCCAGCATTTT.

This clone occurred a few times. The J gene is TRBJ2-1, the V gene TRBV29-1, with TRBD2 matching over 11 bases. With 8 bases clipped from V and 11 bases from J, the junction kept 8 bases outside the gene matches. Germline V gene lookup returns CDR1 SQVTM and CDR2 ANQGSEA. There are 12 residues in the CDR3. This CDR3 reads CSWLAGGKKQFF. CDR3 nucleotide sequence: TGCAGCTGGCTAGCGGGGGGCAAAAAGCAGTTCTTC.

CDR3 bases: TGTGCCTGGAGTCCGTCCTCTGGAAACACCATATATTTT. Amino acid sequence: CAWSPSSGNTIYF. The chain is built from TRBV30 and TRBJ1-3; D gene unclear. The germline gives CDR1 GTSNPN, CDR2 SVGIG (reference sequence). The CDR3 extends over 13 amino acids. V was clipped by 2 bases and J by 0 bases, with 5 bases between them.

This clone was detected only a few times. This chain connects TRBV5-1 to TRBJ2-3, with no clear D. V was shortened by 0 bases and J by 0 bases, with 8 bases between the two germline ends. This CDR3 has 15 amino acids. Looked up from germline, CDR1 is SGHRS and CDR2 is YFSETQ. The CDR3 nucleotides read TGCGCCAGCAGCTTGGCACGGGCTAGCACAGATACGCAGTATTTT. This encodes CASSLARASTDTQYF. The whole variable domain, remainder taken from reference TRBV5-1 and TRBJ2-3, is KAGVTQTPRYLIKTRGQQVTLSCSPISGHRSVSWYQQTPGQGLQFLFEYFSETQRNKGNFPGRFSGRQFSNSRSEMNVSTLELGDSALYLCASSLARASTDTQYFGPGTRLTVL.

This clone occurred a few times. The chain links TRBV6-5 to TRBJ1-4; tentatively, D is TRBD1 (6 bases). V lost 7 bases and J 3 bases, leaving 12 bases between the germline ends. The CDR3 length is 14 residues. The germline CDR1 and CDR2 sequences are MNHEY and SVGAGI. The CDR3 DNA reads TGTGCCAGCACTTCCGGGACATCTAATGAAAAACTGTTTTTT. Its translation: CASTSGTSNEKLFF.

Concerning this clone itself: Other DNA sequences in this specimen translate into the identical CDR3. The chain links TRBV6-5 to TRBJ1-2; D is unresolved. CDR1 is MNHEY and CDR2 is SVGAGI in the germline V gene. The CDR3 consists of 14 residues. The germline V and J ends were trimmed by 0 bases and 0 bases, with 5 bases remaining between them. CDR3 amino acids: CASSYSSANYGYTF. The CDR3 DNA is TGTGCCAGCAGTTACTCCAGTGCTAACTATGGCTACACCTTC.

A few counts support this clone. V gene TRBV10-2 combines with J gene TRBJ1-6; D not resolved. The V gene's germline CDR1 is WSHSY and CDR2 SAAADI. Trimming took 3 bases from V and 8 from J, leaving 5 bases between them. The CDR3 consists of 12 residues. The CDR3 nucleotides read TGCGCCAGCAGTGAAGCGGATTCACCCCTCCACTTT. Protein product: CASSEADSPLHF.

In this sample, this clone turned up a few times. The chain recombines TRBV5-6 with TRBJ2-5; D gene ambiguous. Germline assignment: CDR1 SGHDT and CDR2 YYEEEE. The germline V and J ends were trimmed by 0 bases and 8 bases, with 11 bases remaining between them. This CDR3 has 13 amino acids. In DNA, the CDR3 is TGTGCCAGCAGCTTGGGGACCGTGGAAACCCAGTACTTC. This codes for CASSLGTVETQYF.

The gene calls are TRBV7-3 and TRBJ2-1; the D is unclear. The CDR3 covers 15 residues. With 5 bases removed from V and 9 bases from J, the gap between germline ends came to 20 bases. Germline CDR1 is SGHTA and CDR2 is FQGTGA. The CDR3 region is CASSPDPTPVGEQFF. CDR3 bases: TGTGCCAGCAGCCCGGATCCGACCCCCGTGGGTGAGCAGTTCTTC.

This clone was counted only a few times. This rearrangement joins TRBV5-6 to TRBJ2-7; D is unresolved. The CDR3 length is 15 residues. Between the trimmed V and J ends, which lost 4 bases and 3 bases, there was a span of 17 bases. Germline lookup yields CDR1 SGHDT and CDR2 YYEEEE. CDR3 DNA sequence: TGTGCCAGCAGCCTTGGATCGTATTTCCACTACGAGCAGTACTTC. This codes for CASSLGSYFHYEQYF.

CDR3 protein: CASSQDRSAGGLETQYF. DNA of the CDR3: TGCGCCAGCAGCCAAGATAGGTCTGCGGGGGGGTTGGAGACCCAGTACTTC. This chain uses TRBV4-1 with TRBJ2-5; 9 bases agree with TRBD2. This CDR3 has 17 amino acids. J lost 5 bases, V lost 0 bases, and 10 bases had no gene match. Germline CDR1 is MGHRA and CDR2 is YSYEKL.

This clone was seen a handful of times. The chain has TRBV28 and TRBJ2-7, with 9 bases identical to TRBD1. The CDR3 covers 16 residues. Unmatched junction bases numbered 11, after V lost 5 bases and J lost 3 bases. The V gene's germline CDR1 is MDHEN and CDR2 SYDVKM. For the CDR3, the DNA is TGTGCCAGCAGTGTCCCTTGGACAGGGGAGAGCTACGAGCAGTACTTC. Translation gives CASSVPWTGESYEQYF.

This clone was observed a few times. CDR3 protein: CASSQNSILGGVVNTEAFF. Here the CDR3 DNA reads TGCGCCAGCAGCCAAAATTCAATTTTGGGAGGGGTGGTGAACACTGAAGCTTTCTTT. V usage is TRBV4-1 and J usage is TRBJ1-1; D is possibly TRBD1 (5 bases). This CDR3 is 19 amino acids long. Trimming stripped 2 bases from V and 0 bases from J, with 22 bases between. Germline V gives CDR1 MGHRA, CDR2 YSYEKL.

This sequence joins TRBV15 and TRBJ1-6; D unclear. CDR3 size: 14 residues. Trimming pared 4 bases from V and 9 bases from J, leaving 13 bases between. Germline-derived CDR1 and CDR2 are LNHNV and YYDKDF (reference sequence). Here the CDR3 DNA reads TGTGCCACCAGCACAACCGGCGCACCTTCACCCCTCCACTTT. It specifies CATSTTGAPSPLHF.

The CDR3 here is CTSSHGRNRGTNQPQHF. The CDR3 bases are TGCACCAGCAGCCATGGAAGGAACAGGGGAACAAATCAGCCCCAGCATTTT. This sequence joins TRBV1 and TRBJ1-5; TRBD1, as called in the table, went unchecked against the DNA. TRBV1 is recorded as a pseudogene. This CDR3 contains 17 residues.

This clone was observed a few times. Other nucleotide sequences in the sample specify the same CDR3. This chain links TRBV5-1 with TRBJ1-1, with unresolved D. The germline gives CDR1 SGHRS, CDR2 YFSETQ. The CDR3 has 13 residues. Trimming pared 0 bases from V and 4 bases from J, leaving 7 bases between. The chain's CDR3 is CASSLAEGTEAFF. CDR3 nucleotides: TGCGCCAGCAGCTTGGCCGAGGGCACTGAAGCTTTCTTT.

The chain employs TRBV19 and TRBJ1-5; unclear D gene. Deletions cut 0 bases from V and 1 base from J, with 4 bases between. CDR3 length equals 14 residues. Germline loops: CDR1 LNHDA, CDR2 SQIVND (reference sequence). CDR3 nucleotide sequence: TGTGCCAGTAGTATAGAACAGAGCAATCAGCCCCAGCATTTT. Its translation: CASSIEQSNQPQHF.

The table lists this clone with a few counts. The chain carries TRBV2 and TRBJ2-7; the D gene is possibly TRBD2 (5 bases). Germline CDR1 and CDR2: SNHLY and FYNNEI. With 5 bases removed from V and 2 bases from J, the gap between germline ends came to 13 bases. The CDR3 has 14 residues. CDR3 sequence reads: CASSKEGPTYEQYF. In nucleotides, the CDR3 is TGTGCCAGCAGTAAAGAGGGCCCGACCTACGAGCAGTACTTC.

This clone was seen a few times. The genes are TRBV25-1 and TRBJ2-4; D may be TRBD1 (5 bases). The CDR3 length is 12 residues. CDR1 and CDR2 from the germline V gene are MGHDK and SYGVNS. Trimming cost V 3 bases and J 9 bases, with 9 bases left between them. The CDR3 DNA is TGTGCCAGCAGTGAGGTTGGGGCCATTCAGTACTTC. Translation gives CASSEVGAIQYF.